This passage covers 17 T cell receptor beta chains from one sample sequenced in a study of cytomegalovirus exposure and HLA in healthy donors listed by TCRdb under 2017. Library prep was done by the immunoSEQ multiplex PCR assay. For the multiplex PCR, a mixture combining 60 forward primers for TCR Vbeta segments and 13 reverse primers for TCR Jbeta segments was used. TCRdb obtained this table from immuneACCESS and retained in-frame rearrangements with V and J assigned. These tables miss some clones; where compared with another copy, unresolved V genes account for less than half of the shortfall, and the remainder is unexplained. For this sample the table gives about 180,000 clones, of which about 82% were detected only once. About 2.1% of the sample is held by the ten biggest clonotypes. The sample consisted of PBMCs. The receptors stem from a woman aged 30 to 39 in good health and CMV-seronegative.

The rearrangement links TRBV29-1 to TRBJ2-7, with a weak D call TRBD2 (5 bases). Germline CDR1 and CDR2: SQVTM and ANQGSEA. With 7 bases removed from V and 0 bases from J, the gap between germline ends came to 16 bases. The CDR3 covers 14 residues. CDR3 sequence reads: CSGALDGVSYEQYF. The CDR3 DNA reads as TGCAGCGGGGCCCTGGACGGGGTCTCCTACGAGCAGTACTTC.

V gene TRBV7-9 combines with J gene TRBJ2-7; TRBD1 matches at 8 bases. V gave up 0 bases and J gave up 7 bases; unmatched junction bases: 14. The CDR3 totals 17 residues. Germline V gene lookup returns CDR1 SEHNR and CDR2 FQNEAQ (reference sequence). DNA for the CDR3: TGTGCCAGCAGCTTAGCTGGGGGAGGTCAGGGGGCGCGTGAGCAGTACTTC. Its translation: CASSLAGGGQGAREQYF. Complete variable domain (other parts from reference TRBV7-9 and TRBJ2-7): DTGVSQNPRHKITKRGQNVTFRCDPISEHNRLYWYRQTLGQGPEFLTYFQNEAQLEKSRLLSDRFSAERPKGSFSTLEIQRTEQGDSAMYLCASSLAGGGQGAREQYFGPGTRLTVT.

This clone showed up just a few times. The rearrangement uses TRBV7-8 and TRBJ2-1, with 8 nucleotides matching TRBD2. V lost 10 bases to trimming and J lost 5 bases; unmatched junction nucleotides: 7. The CDR3 consists of 13 residues. Per germline, CDR1 SGHVS and CDR2 FQNEAQ. CDR3 DNA sequence: TGTGCCACCGGGGTAGCGGGGAACAATGAGCAGTTCTTC. It yields the protein CATGVAGNNEQFF.

This chain joins TRBV19 and TRBJ1-5, with 11 bases aligning to TRBD1. The J segment lost 7 bases and the V segment lost 5 bases, leaving 7 bases of the junction unmatched. The CDR3 length is 15 residues. The germline V gene has CDR1 LNHDA and CDR2 SQIVND (reference sequence). CDR3 DNA sequence: TGTGCCAGTAGTCCCACAGGACAGGGGGCACAGCCCCAGCATTTT. Encoded protein: CASSPTGQGAQPQHF.

The CDR3 DNA sequence: TGTGCCACCAGCAGAGATATGAGAGGAGCTGGCAATCAGCCCCAGCATTTT. Translation gives CATSRDMRGAGNQPQHF. This chain joins TRBV15 and TRBJ1-5; no firm D call. The CDR3 extends over 17 amino acids. V was cut by 0 bases and J by 2 bases, with 14 bases left in between. Per germline, CDR1 LNHNV and CDR2 YYDKDF (reference sequence).

V is TRBV29-1 and J is TRBJ2-5, with 8 nucleotides matching TRBD2. Germline CDR1 is SQVTM and CDR2 is ANQGSEA. The CDR3 is 15 residues long. Trimming took 4 bases from V and 4 from J; bases not matched to a gene: 11. The CDR3: CSVGDPGGAPETQYF. CDR3 bases: TGCAGCGTTGGAGACCCCGGGGGGGCCCCAGAGACCCAGTACTTC. The full variable domain, in which reference TRBV29-1 and TRBJ2-5 provide the parts outside the CDR3, is SAVISQKPSRDICQRGTSLTIQCQVDSQVTMMFWYRQQPGQSLTLIATANQGSEATYESGFVIDKFPISRPNLTFSTLTVSNMSPEDSSIYLCSVGDPGGAPETQYFGPGTRLLVL.

V usage is TRBV19 and J usage is TRBJ1-2, with D tentatively TRBD1 (6 bases). V was pared by 2 bases and J by 6 bases, with 19 bases between. The CDR3 is 16 amino acids. The germline V gene has CDR1 LNHDA and CDR2 SQIVND (reference sequence). The CDR3, as DNA: TGTGCCAGTAGTATACAACAGGGTAGAGCTACAAATGGCTACACCTTC. Encoded protein: CASSIQQGRATNGYTF.

The chain recombines TRBV7-6 with TRBJ2-7, with TRBD1 identical over 7 bases. The CDR3 is made up of 15 amino acids. J gave up 0 bases and V 5 bases, and 7 bases lay outside the gene matches. CDR1 and CDR2 from the germline V gene are SGHVS and FNYEAQ. The CDR3 reads CASSPGTAPSYEQYF. CDR3 coding DNA: TGTGCCAGCAGCCCCGGGACAGCTCCCTCCTACGAGCAGTACTTC.

This clone was detected only once. The chain combines TRBV9 with TRBJ1-3; D unresolved. V was trimmed by 0 bases and J by 4 bases, leaving 11 bases between them. The CDR3 is made up of 15 amino acids. Germline CDR1 SGDLS, CDR2 YYNGEE. The CDR3 DNA reads as TGTGCCAGCAGCGTAGTTGGGCGAGAGGGAAACACCATATATTTT. Amino acids: CASSVVGREGNTIYF.

This chain joins TRBV10-3 and TRBJ1-4; 7 bases fit TRBD1. Germline assignment: CDR1 ENHRY and CDR2 SYGVKD. The CDR3 is 14 residues long. V shed 6 bases and J 8 bases; nucleotides not matched to a gene: 9. CDR3 DNA sequence: TGTGCCATCAGACCCGACAGGGAAGGGGAAAAACTGTTTTTT. Translating gives CAIRPDREGEKLFF.

A few counts support this clone. The chain couples TRBV7-2 to TRBJ1-2; D possibly corresponds to TRBD1 (6 bases). V lost 1 base and J lost 4, with 10 bases in between. The CDR3 sequence is 14 residues long. Germline V gene data show CDR1 as SGHTA and CDR2 as FQGNSA. CDR3 sequence: CASSLGGGGYGYTF. The CDR3 bases are TGTGCCAGCAGCTTAGGGGGGGGCGGCTATGGCTACACCTTC.

This chain uses TRBV10-3 with TRBJ1-4; tentative D call: TRBD1 (6 bases). Germline V lookup: CDR1 ENHRY, CDR2 SYGVKD. V was cut by 6 bases and J by 2 bases, with 7 bases left in between. This CDR3 has 13 residues. CDR3 bases: TGTGCCATCAGGGACAGTACTAATGAAAAACTGTTTTTT. As protein: CAIRDSTNEKLFF.

This chain links TRBV4-3 with TRBJ2-7, with 9 bases matching TRBD2. The J segment lost 0 bases and the V segment lost 0 bases, leaving 9 bases of the junction unmatched. CDR1 and CDR2 (germline): LGHNA, YSLEER. The CDR3 sequence is 18 residues long. CDR3 DNA sequence: TGCGCCAGCAGCCAAGATTTAGCGGGGGACGACGTCTCCTACGAGCAGTACTTC. As protein: CASSQDLAGDDVSYEQYF.

The rearrangement links TRBV7-3 to TRBJ1-1, with a tentative D call TRBD1 (6 bases). Trimming took 3 bases from V and 1 from J, leaving 6 bases between them. Germline lookup yields CDR1 SGHTA and CDR2 FQGTGA. This CDR3 region has 13 residues. As DNA, the CDR3 is TGTGCCAGCAGCTTCAGGGGGAACACTGAAGCTTTCTTT. Translating it yields CASSFRGNTEAFF.

The rearrangement links TRBV19 to TRBJ1-2, with 10 bases identical to TRBD1. The CDR3 has 14 residues. V was clipped by 8 bases and J by 4 bases; unmatched bases: 7. Germline V gene data show CDR1 as LNHDA and CDR2 as SQIVND (reference sequence). CDR3 amino acids: CASRSGQGFYGYTF. The CDR3, as DNA: TGTGCCAGTCGGTCGGGACAGGGGTTCTATGGCTACACCTTC.

The chain joins TRBV7-2 to TRBJ1-2; 7 bases agree with TRBD1. Trimming at V came to 5 bases and at J to 4 bases, leaving 7 bases not matched to a gene. There are 14 residues in the CDR3. The V gene's germline CDR1 is SGHTA and CDR2 FQGNSA. CDR3 region: CASSPPGTVYGYTF. The CDR3 DNA reads as TGTGCCAGCAGCCCCCCGGGGACAGTCTATGGCTACACCTTC.

This clone was detected once. V is TRBV4-2 and J is TRBJ1-2; D call uncertain. CDR3 length: 15 residues. Per germline, CDR1 LGHNA and CDR2 YNFKEQ. The V gene lost 0 bases and the J gene lost 1 base, with 9 bases spanning the gap. The CDR3 loop is CASSQDLADNYGYTF. CDR3 nucleotides: TGTGCCAGCAGCCAAGATCTGGCGGATAACTATGGCTACACCTTC.